Following are 5 T cell receptor beta chains from one sample sequenced in a study of cytomegalovirus exposure and HLA in healthy donors. PCR was performed using 60 Vbeta and 13 Jbeta primers. Profiling relied on immunoSEQ multiplex PCR, and the TCRdb table lists in-frame clones only, not all of them. The table has 150,000 to 200,000 clones, around 79% seen once. The material sequenced was PBMCs. The receptors originated from a woman aged 40 to 50 in good health and CMV-seropositive.

V is TRBV7-2 and J is TRBJ2-1, with 7 bases that match TRBD1. With 6 bases clipped from V and 4 bases from J, the junction kept 9 bases outside the gene matches. The germline CDR1 and CDR2 sequences are SGHTA and FQGNSA. The CDR3 sequence is 15 residues long. The CDR3 DNA follows: TGTGCCAGCAGGTCCCCCGGGACAGTATACAATGAGCAGTTCTTC. It yields the protein CASRSPGTVYNEQFF.

This clone was seen just once. The V call is TRBV7-2, the J call TRBJ2-4; D possibly corresponds to TRBD1 (5 bases). Germline V gives CDR1 SGHTA, CDR2 FQGNSA. This CDR3 has 15 residues. V was shortened by 4 bases and J by 4 bases, with 14 bases between the two germline ends. This CDR3 reads CASSWARASKNIQYF. The CDR3 DNA reads TGTGCCAGCAGCTGGGCCAGGGCCTCAAAAAACATTCAGTACTTC. The whole variable domain, remainder taken from reference TRBV7-2 and TRBJ2-4, is GAGVSQSPSNKVTEKGKDVELRCDPISGHTALYWYRQSLGQGLEFLIYFQGNSAPDKSGLPSDRFSAERTGGSVSTLTIQRTQQEDSAVYLCASSWARASKNIQYFGAGTRLSVL.

The V and J genes are TRBV14 and TRBJ1-3; 8 bases fit TRBD1. From germline, CDR1 is SGHDN and CDR2 FVKESK. V was clipped by 1 base and J by 8 bases; unmatched bases: 10. CDR3 length: 16 amino acids. This chain's CDR3 is CASSQVRGQEHYTIYF. The CDR3 DNA is TGTGCCAGCAGCCAAGTCCGGGGACAGGAGCATTACACCATATATTTT. Full variable domain (rest looked up from reference TRBV14 and TRBJ1-3): EAGVTQFPSHSVIEKGQTVTLRCDPISGHDNLYWYRRVMGKEIKFLLHFVKESKQDESGMPNNRFLAERTGGTYSTLKVQPAELEDSGVYFCASSQVRGQEHYTIYFGEGSWLTVV.

CDR3 nucleotide sequence: TGTGCCAGCAGCTTTACAGGGAAAAACACTGAAGCTTTCTTT. Residues: CASSFTGKNTEAFF. This chain links TRBV7-9 with TRBJ1-1, with D perhaps TRBD1 (6 bases). CDR1 and CDR2 from the germline V gene are SEHNR and FQNEAQ (reference sequence). Trimming pared 3 bases from V and 2 bases from J, leaving 10 bases between. CDR3 length: 14 amino acids.

The rearrangement uses TRBV4-2 and TRBJ1-5; 7 bases are a match to TRBD1. The CDR3 covers 17 residues. Germline-derived CDR1 and CDR2 are LGHNA and YNFKEQ. The V and J ends lost 2 bases and 3 bases, in that order; junction bases with no gene match: 10. This chain's CDR3 is CASSQTGDSSLNQPQHF. Written as DNA, the CDR3 is TGTGCCAGCAGCCAAACCGGGGACAGCTCCCTCAATCAGCCCCAGCATTTT.